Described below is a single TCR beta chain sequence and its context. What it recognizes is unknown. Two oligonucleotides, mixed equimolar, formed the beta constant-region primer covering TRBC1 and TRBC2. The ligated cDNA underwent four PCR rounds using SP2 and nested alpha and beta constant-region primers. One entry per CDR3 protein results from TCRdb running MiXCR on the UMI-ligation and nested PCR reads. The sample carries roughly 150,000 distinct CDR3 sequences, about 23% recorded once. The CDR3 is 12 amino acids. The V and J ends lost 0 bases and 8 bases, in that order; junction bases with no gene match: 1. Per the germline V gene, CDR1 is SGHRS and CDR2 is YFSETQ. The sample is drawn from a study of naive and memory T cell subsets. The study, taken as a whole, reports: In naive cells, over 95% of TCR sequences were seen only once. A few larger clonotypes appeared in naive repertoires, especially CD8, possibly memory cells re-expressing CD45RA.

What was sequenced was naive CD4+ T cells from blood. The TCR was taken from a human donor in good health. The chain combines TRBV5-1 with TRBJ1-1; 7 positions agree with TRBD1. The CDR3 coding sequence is TGCGCCAGCAGCTTGGAGGGGGCAGAAGCTTTCTTT. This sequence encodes CASSLEGAEAFF. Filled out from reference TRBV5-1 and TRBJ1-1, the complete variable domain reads KAGVTQTPRYLIKTRGQQVTLSCSPISGHRSVSWYQQTPGQGLQFLFEYFSETQRNKGNFPGRFSGRQFSNSRSEMNVSTLELGDSALYLCASSLEGAEAFFGQGTRLTVV.